This T cell receptor (beta chain) was sequenced during a study of ipilimumab plus nivolumab after autologous stem cell transplantation. Assay: immunoSEQ multiplex PCR; the TCRdb copy retains only in-frame clones and omits some. Here the sample spans thousands of clones, 76% being singletons. CDR1 and CDR2 (germline): MGHDK, SYGVNS. Trimming shortened V by 4 bases and J by 4 bases, and 10 bases separated the two germline ends. This CDR3 region has 13 residues. A few counts support this clone. The chain carries TRBV25-1 and TRBJ1-2; D uncertain. This TCR came from a male donor with multiple myeloma. This material consisted of PBMCs, taken in a trial of ipilimumab plus nivolumab as post-transplant consolidation. CDR3: CASSAASLYGYTF. The DNA for the CDR3 is TGTGCCAGCAGTGCGGCGAGCCTCTATGGCTACACCTTC.